Listed below are T cell receptor beta chains from one sample, sequenced in a study of blood T cell repertoires in COVID-19. The method was immunoSEQ multiplex PCR; TCRdb's version includes in-frame clones alone and lacks a portion of them. Counted here are around 190,000 clones, 88% occurring once; the ten biggest clones make up around 1.5%. The sequenced sample was peripheral blood. The receptors here all came from a man aged 18-30 years with active or convalescent COVID-19. CDR3s include the opening cysteine and the closing phenylalanine or tryptophan. The D gene is left open where the match is weak. Rows may omit the clone size; those that give it use once, few, many or a size class.

>NA|TRBV5-6|NA|TRBJ2-2
TGTGCCAGCAGCGCGGCAGGGGCGGTCACCGGGGAGCTGTTTTTT
CASSAAGAVTGELFF
>NA|TRBV9|NA|TRBJ1-2
TGTGCCAGCAGCGTACATAACTATGGCTACACCTTC
CASSVHNYGYTF
>TRBD1|TRBV25-1|NA|TRBJ2-1
TGTGCCAGCAGTGAGACAGGGGGCAATGAGCAGTTCTTC
CASSETGGNEQFF
>TRBD2|TRBV3-1/TRBV3-2|NA|TRBJ2-3
TGTGCCAGCAGCCAAGATCCGGGAGGGCGTACAGATACGCAGTATTTT
CASSQDPGGRTDTQYF
>NA|TRBV20-1|NA|TRBJ1-1
TGCAGTGCTAGCCGGGGTCATGAAGCTTTCTTT
CSASRGHEAFF
>TRBD2|TRBV18|NA|TRBJ2-5
TGTGCCAGCTCACTAGCGGGGGGCCCAGAGACCCAGTACTTC
CASSLAGGPETQYF
>TRBD1|TRBV24-1|NA|TRBJ2-5
TGTGCCACCAGTGGTAGGGACAGCCGGAACCAAGAGACCCAGTACTTC
CATSGRDSRNQETQYF
>TRBD1|TRBV19|NA|TRBJ1-2
TGTGCCAGTAATGAACCCGTCCGGGATTCGGGACAGGGGTCCGGCTACACCTTC
CASNEPVRDSGQGSGYTF
>NA|TRBV6-5|NA|TRBJ1-5
TGTGCCAGCAGGGTCCGGGAGGGCAATCAGCCCCAGCATTTT
CASRVREGNQPQHF
>TRBD1|TRBV18|NA|TRBJ1-3
TGTGCCAGCTCACCAACGGACAGGGTGAAAAGAAACACCATATATTTT
CASSPTDRVKRNTIYF
>TRBD1|TRBV19|NA|TRBJ1-2
TGTGCCAGTGGAAAGAGGGACAGGGACCATGGCTACACCTTC
CASGKRDRDHGYTF
>NA|TRBV4-3|NA|TRBJ1-1
TGCGCCAGCAGCCAAGGGGCACGGGGAAACACTGAAGCTTTCTTT
CASSQGARGNTEAFF
>TRBD2|TRBV7-2|NA|TRBJ2-6
TGTGCCAGCAGCTTAGGGGTAGCGGGAGTCTCTGGGGCCAACGTCCTGACTTTC
CASSLGVAGVSGANVLTF
>NA|TRBV5-6|NA|TRBJ2-7
TGTGCCAGCATACGATACTCCCGAAGACGCGGGTACGAGCAGTACTTC
CASIRYSRRRGYEQYF
>TRBD2|TRBV5-1|once|TRBJ2-5
TGCGCCAGCGTGCCCACTAGCGGGAGGGCCGGATCGGAGACCCAGTACTTC
CASVPTSGRAGSETQYF
>TRBD1|TRBV10-3|few|TRBJ1-5
TGTGCCATATCAACAGGGGACAATCAGCCCCAGCATTTT
CAISTGDNQPQHF
>NA|TRBV15|once|TRBJ1-2
TGTGCCACCAGCAGAGAACCAGGCTATGGCTACACCTTC
CATSREPGYGYTF
>TRBD1|TRBV19|NA|TRBJ1-3
TGTGCCAGTAGTCCCCGGACAGGGGGTCGGAACACCATATATTTT
CASSPRTGGRNTIYF
>NA|TRBV19|once|TRBJ1-5
TGTGCCAGTACCAATCGGGGGGCGCGGCAGCCCCAGCATTTT
CASTNRGARQPQHF
>TRBD1|TRBV27|NA|TRBJ1-1
TGTGCCAGCAGTTCTAGGGGGCCGAACACTGAAGCTTTCTTT
CASSSRGPNTEAFF
>TRBD1|TRBV11-2|NA|TRBJ1-6
TGTGCCAGCAGCCGGACAGGGGTCAATTCACCCCTCCACTTT
CASSRTGVNSPLHF
>TRBD2|TRBV7-4|NA|TRBJ2-7
TGTGCCAGCAGCCCTGAGACTAGCGGGGTATCCTACGAGCAGTACTTC
CASSPETSGVSYEQYF
>NA|TRBV5-5|NA|TRBJ1-1
TGTGCCAGCAGCTTGGTGTGGAGCACTAATGAAGCTTTCTTT
CASSLVWSTNEAFF
>TRBD2|TRBV28|NA|TRBJ2-1
TGTGCCAGCAGTTTCGTTGCTAGCGGGAGACAGGAGGAGCAGTTCTTC
CASSFVASGRQEEQFF
>TRBD1|TRBV4-2|NA|TRBJ1-2
TGTGCCAGCAGCCAAGCGGACAGGGCAAACTCATACTATGGCTACACCTTC
CASSQADRANSYYGYTF
>NA|TRBV19|NA|TRBJ1-1
TGTGCCAGTAGTTCAGGATCGAACACTGAAGCTTTCTTT
CASSSGSNTEAFF
>NA|TRBV27|once|TRBJ2-7
TGTGCCAGCAGTTCCCAGGGGATCGAGCAGTACTTC
CASSSQGIEQYF
>TRBD2|TRBV10-3|NA|TRBJ2-5
TGTGCCATCAGTTCTGGGACTAGCGGGAGGGCGCGGAAAGAGACCCAGTACTTC
CAISSGTSGRARKETQYF
>TRBD2|TRBV4-1|NA|TRBJ2-5
TGCGCCAGCAGCCAGGAAGGACTAGCGGGAGGGAGGCAAGAGACCCAGTACTTC
CASSQEGLAGGRQETQYF
>TRBD2|TRBV6-5|NA|TRBJ2-1
TGTGCCAGCAAGGAGCGGGGGAGCTACAATGAGCAGTTCTTC
CASKERGSYNEQFF
>NA|TRBV28|few|TRBJ1-1
TGTGCCAGCAGCCCTTCCACAGGAGTGAACACTGAAGCTTTCTTT
CASSPSTGVNTEAFF
>NA|TRBV7-9|NA|TRBJ2-2
TGTGCCAGCAGCCTACCTAGACAGGAGGTAACCGGGGAGCTGTTTTTT
CASSLPRQEVTGELFF
>TRBD1|TRBV11-2|NA|TRBJ2-7
TGTGCCAGCAGCCTCAGGACAGGGTCTGGCTACGAGCAGTACTTC
CASSLRTGSGYEQYF
>NA|TRBV7-7|NA|TRBJ2-1
TGTGCTAGCAGCCCCTGGACAGCGGGGTTATACAATGAGCAGTTCTTC
CASSPWTAGLYNEQFF
>NA|TRBV5-1|NA|TRBJ1-6
TGCGCCAGCAGCCGGGACACTATAAATTCACCCCTCCACTTT
CASSRDTINSPLHF
>NA|TRBV5-8|NA|TRBJ1-2
TGTGCCAGCAGCTCGGTACCTAACTATGGCTACACCTTC
CASSSVPNYGYTF
>NA|TRBV4-1|NA|TRBJ1-3
TGCGCCAGCAGCCAAGCGTCTGGAAACACCATATATTTT
CASSQASGNTIYF
>TRBD2|TRBV7-9|NA|TRBJ2-2
TGTGCCAGCAGCCAACCCAGGACCCAGCGGGGGCTGAACACCGGGGAGCTGTTTTTT
CASSQPRTQRGLNTGELFF
>NA|TRBV7-3|NA|TRBJ2-2
TGTGCCAGCAGCTTATTTGCCCGGGAGACCGGGGAGCTGTTTTTT
CASSLFARETGELFF
>NA|TRBV5-8|NA|TRBJ1-2
TGTGCCAGCAGCTTGAGGTCTGGACCTGGAGGATATGGCTACACCTTC
CASSLRSGPGGYGYTF
>TRBD1|TRBV19|NA|TRBJ2-7
TGTGCCAGTAGTCCTGGGACAGGGGTTTCCTACGAGCAGTACTTC
CASSPGTGVSYEQYF
>NA|TRBV27|NA|TRBJ2-7
TGTGCCAGCAGCCCCGGTGCGGGTTTTTCCTACGAGCAGTACTTC
CASSPGAGFSYEQYF
>NA|TRBV2|NA|TRBJ1-6
TGTGCCAGCAGTGATGTAGTGCCACCCCTCCACTTT
CASSDVVPPLHF
>NA|TRBV30|NA|TRBJ2-5
TGTGCCTGGATGGCGACTGTAGAGACCCAGTACTTC
CAWMATVETQYF
>TRBD2|TRBV14|NA|TRBJ2-1
TGTGCCAGCAGCCAAGATGTTCTAGCGGGGCAGAACAATGAGCAGTTCTTC
CASSQDVLAGQNNEQFF
>TRBD2|TRBV11-3|once|TRBJ2-3
TGTGCCAGCAGCCCGATGGGACTAGCGGTGACAGATACGCAGTATTTT
CASSPMGLAVTDTQYF
>TRBD2|TRBV4-1|NA|TRBJ2-3
TGCGCCACGCAGCGGGGGATTAGCACAGATACGCAGTATTTT
CATQRGISTDTQYF
>TRBD1|TRBV7-9|NA|TRBJ1-2
TGTGCCAGCAGCAACCATCAAGGGACAGGAGAGGCCTATGGCTACACCTTC
CASSNHQGTGEAYGYTF
>NA|TRBV5-5|NA|TRBJ2-2
TGTGCCAGCAGCTCGGGACACCTGAACACCGGGGAGCTGTTTTTT
CASSSGHLNTGELFF
>TRBD1|TRBV18|once|TRBJ1-2
TGTGCCAGCTCACCGCAACCGGGCCAGGGGGACTATGGCTACACCTTC
CASSPQPGQGDYGYTF
>TRBD1|TRBV29-1|NA|TRBJ1-4
TGCAGCGTTGGGGCCAGGGGGCGTGAAAAACTGTTTTTT
CSVGARGREKLFF
>TRBD1|TRBV4-2|once|TRBJ1-1
TGTGCCAGCAGCCAAGATCGGGACAGGGTAGTGGCTTTCTTT
CASSQDRDRVVAFF
>NA|TRBV6-5|NA|TRBJ1-2
TGTGCCACTAGATGGGAGGCTAACTATGGCTACACCTTC
CATRWEANYGYTF
>TRBD1|TRBV5-4|few|TRBJ2-7
TGTGCCAGCAGCCGTAGTCCCGGGACAGAATACTACGAGCAGTACTTC
CASSRSPGTEYYEQYF
>NA|TRBV29-1|NA|TRBJ2-1
TGCAGCGTTGAAATCGGTTTACCTTACAATGAGCAGTTCTTC
CSVEIGLPYNEQFF
>NA|TRBV7-9|NA|TRBJ1-1
TGTGCCAGCAGCTTAATAGGACAAGATAACACTGAAGCTTTCTTT
CASSLIGQDNTEAFF
>NA|TRBV11-2|NA|TRBJ1-6
TGTGCCAGCAGAACGGGGTTTGATTCACCCCTCCACTTT
CASRTGFDSPLHF
>TRBD2|TRBV11-2|NA|TRBJ2-5
TGTGCCAGCAGCTCCAGACTAGCGGGGCAAGAGACCCAGTACTTC
CASSSRLAGQETQYF